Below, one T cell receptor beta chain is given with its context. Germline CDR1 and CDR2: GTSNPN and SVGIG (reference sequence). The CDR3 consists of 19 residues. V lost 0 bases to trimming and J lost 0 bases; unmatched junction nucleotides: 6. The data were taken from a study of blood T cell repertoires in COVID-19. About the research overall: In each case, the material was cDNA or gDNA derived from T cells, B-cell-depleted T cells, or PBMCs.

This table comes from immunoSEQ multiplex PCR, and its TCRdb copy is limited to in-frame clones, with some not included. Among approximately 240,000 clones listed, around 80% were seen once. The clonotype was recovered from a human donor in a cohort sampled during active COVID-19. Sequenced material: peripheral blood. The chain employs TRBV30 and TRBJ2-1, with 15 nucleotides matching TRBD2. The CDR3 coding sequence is TGTGCCTGGAGTGTACTAGGACTAGCGGGAGGGAGCTCCTACAATGAGCAGTTCTTC. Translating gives CAWSVLGLAGGSSYNEQFF.